This T cell receptor (beta chain) came from a study of Tregs in tolerant kidney transplant recipients. Study-level results: Some patients' samples used different primers over time, so nucleotide sequences weren't comparable. Activated donor B cell expansion appeared to reveal the most relevant donor-specific TCRbeta repertoire. Antigen-driven expansion was suggested because donor-specific Tregs expanded more than all Tregs in tolerant patients.

Unstimulated regulatory T cells (CD4+CD25+CD127-), CD4+CD25- non-regulatory cells, CD4 and CD8 cells were FACS-sorted from thawed PBMCs. Produced via immunoSEQ multiplex PCR; TCRdb's table is partial and in-frame only. The data contain about 66,000 clones, 80% to 95% of them seen just once; the ten biggest clones take up roughly 11%. The CDR3 is 15 amino acids. Unmatched junction bases numbered 4, after V lost 2 bases and J lost 3 bases. Germline values: CDR1 MGHRA, CDR2 YSYEKL. About this clone itself: Its antigen remains unknown.

The sequencing used CD8+ T cells from blood, collected before the transplant. This chain links TRBV4-1 with TRBJ2-7; 10 positions agree with TRBD2. The clonotype was recovered from a human donor who received a combined kidney and bone marrow transplant. In nucleotides, the CDR3 is TGCGCCAGCAGCCAAATAGCGGGAGGACTCTACGAGCAGTACTTC. Encoded protein: CASSQIAGGLYEQYF.